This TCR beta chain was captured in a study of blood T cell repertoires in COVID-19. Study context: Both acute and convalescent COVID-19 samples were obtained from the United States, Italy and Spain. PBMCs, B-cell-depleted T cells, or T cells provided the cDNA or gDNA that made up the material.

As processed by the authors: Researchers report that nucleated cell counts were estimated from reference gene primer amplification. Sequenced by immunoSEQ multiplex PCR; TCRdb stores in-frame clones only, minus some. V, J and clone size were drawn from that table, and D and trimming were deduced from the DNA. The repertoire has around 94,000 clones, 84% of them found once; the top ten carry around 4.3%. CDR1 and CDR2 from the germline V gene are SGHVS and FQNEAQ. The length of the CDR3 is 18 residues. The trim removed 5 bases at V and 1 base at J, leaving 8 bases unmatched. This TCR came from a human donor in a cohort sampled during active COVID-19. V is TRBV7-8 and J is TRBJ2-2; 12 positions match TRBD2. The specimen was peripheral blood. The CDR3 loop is CASSRGLAGYGNTGELFF. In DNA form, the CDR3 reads TGTGCCAGCAGCCGAGGACTAGCGGGGTATGGGAACACCGGGGAGCTGTTTTTT. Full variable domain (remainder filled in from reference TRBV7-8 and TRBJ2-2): GAGVSQSPRYKVAKRGQDVALRCDPISGHVSLFWYQQALGQGPEFLTYFQNEAQLDKSGLPSDRFFAERPEGSVSTLKIQRTQQEDSAVYLCASSRGLAGYGNTGELFFGEGSRLTVL.